The 15 T cell receptor beta chains reported below all come from one sample, sequenced in a study of blood T cells in healthy people across ages. Together with a sample-barcoded 5' primer, a J-beta primer mix was included in a second PCR lasting 7 to 11 cycles. TCRdb re-called the 5' RACE reads with MiXCR, one entry per CDR3 protein. The sample consists of around 1,000,000 distinct CDR3 sequences, less than 45% of them appearing once. Sequencing input: blood. These receptors originate from a man in his late teens or twenties in good health.

The sample holds many counts of this clonotype. V gene TRBV20-1 combines with J gene TRBJ2-1, with D maybe TRBD2 (7 bases). Looked up from germline, CDR1 is DFQATT and CDR2 is SNEGSKA (reference sequence). The CDR3 loop spans 12 amino acids. With 7 bases removed from V and 5 bases from J, the gap between germline ends came to 12 bases. CDR3 protein: CSVRGGHNEQFF. As DNA, the CDR3 is TGCAGTGTGAGGGGGGGTCACAATGAGCAGTTCTTC.

There are a few counts of this clonotype. V and J are TRBV12-3 or TRBV12-4 and TRBJ2-1; D is ambiguous. Between the trimmed V and J ends, which lost 8 bases and 6 bases, there was a span of 8 bases. CDR3 size: 11 residues. The DNA of the CDR3 is TGTGCCAGCGGGCTCCTCAATGAGCAGTTCTTC. It translates to CASGLLNEQFF.

This clonotype appeared a few times. The chain combines TRBV3-1 with TRBJ2-1, with TRBD1 identical over 8 bases. V dropped 4 bases and J dropped 2; count of bases not matched to a gene: 7. CDR1 LGHDT and CDR2 YNNKEL come from the germline V gene (reference sequence). CDR3 length equals 16 residues. Written as DNA, the CDR3 is TGTGCCAGCAGCCTTTCGGACAGGGCCCCCTACAATGAGCAGTTCTTC. Its translation: CASSLSDRAPYNEQFF.

The chain has TRBV9 and TRBJ2-2; TRBD1 matches 7 bases. Trimming cost V 3 bases and J 5 bases; bases outside gene matches: 13. CDR1 and CDR2 from the germline V gene are SGDLS and YYNGEE. The CDR3 consists of 17 residues. DNA of the CDR3: TGTGCCAGCAGCGACCCTCCCGAGAGGGGGCTAACCGGGGAGCTGTTTTTT. The encoded protein is CASSDPPERGLTGELFF.

The table lists this clonotype with a few counts. This chain connects TRBV6-5 to TRBJ2-3, with TRBD2 matching 8 bases. The CDR3 sequence is 16 residues long. Germline V gene data show CDR1 as MNHEY and CDR2 as SVGAGI. The V segment lost 5 bases and the J segment 1 base; nucleotides outside the gene matches: 8. The DNA for the CDR3 is TGTGCCAGCAGTCGAGGAGCGGGGGAAGGCACAGATACGCAGTATTTT. This sequence encodes CASSRGAGEGTDTQYF.

This clonotype was detected only a few times. The V gene is TRBV3-1, the J gene TRBJ2-1; 8 bases match TRBD2. The germline V gene has CDR1 LGHDT and CDR2 YNNKEL (reference sequence). Trimming at V came to 4 bases and at J to 8 bases, leaving 13 bases not matched to a gene. The CDR3 consists of 16 residues. The CDR3, as DNA: TGTGCCAGCAGCCCGACACCGGGACTAGTTGGCCATGAGCAGTTCTTC. Translated: CASSPTPGLVGHEQFF.

The V call is TRBV7-6, the J call TRBJ2-3; TRBD1 matches at 9 bases. CDR1 is SGHVS, CDR2 FNYEAQ, per germline. The CDR3 is 15 residues long. With V trimmed by 4 bases and J by 4 bases, 6 bases remained unmatched. The CDR3 here is CASSSRTGAADTQYF. The CDR3 nucleotides are TGTGCCAGCAGCTCCAGGACAGGGGCGGCAGATACGCAGTATTTT.

The gene calls are TRBV28 and TRBJ1-5, with a weak D call TRBD1 (5 bases). With 8 bases removed from V and 5 bases from J, the gap between germline ends came to 16 bases. The germline CDR1 and CDR2 sequences are MDHEN and SYDVKM. The CDR3 covers 14 residues. DNA for the CDR3: TGTGCCAGCGGAGAACAGGTTCGGGATCAGCCCCAGCATTTT. Protein: CASGEQVRDQPQHF.

CDR3 sequence (DNA): TGTGCCAGCAGCCAAGGCGACAATGGCTACACCTTC. This sequence encodes CASSQGDNGYTF. The rearrangement joins TRBV4-2 to TRBJ1-2; D is uncertain. Trimming removed 1 base from V and 6 bases from J, with 6 bases in between. This CDR3 is 12 amino acids long. In germline, CDR1 is LGHNA, CDR2 YNFKEQ.

This chain connects TRBV24-1 to TRBJ1-5, with 12 bases fitting TRBD1. The CDR3 is made up of 19 amino acids. CDR1 and CDR2 from the germline V gene are KGHDR and SFDVKD. Losses at the gene ends were 4 bases for V and 1 base for J; bases not matched to a gene: 10. The DNA for the CDR3 is TGTGCCACCAGTGACTTCGGGGGACAGGGGGCGCGGAGCAATCAGCCCCAGCATTTT. It specifies CATSDFGGQGARSNQPQHF.

There are a few counts of this clonotype. The chain recombines TRBV7-9 with TRBJ1-1; D may be TRBD1 (6 bases). The CDR3 covers 15 residues. V was cut by 4 bases and J by 5 bases, with 17 bases left in between. CDR1 and CDR2 (germline): SEHNR, FQNEAQ (reference sequence). In DNA form, the CDR3 reads TGTGCCAGCAGCTGGGACAAGGGTTTCGATACTGAAGCTTTCTTT. It yields the protein CASSWDKGFDTEAFF.

The chain carries TRBV20-1 and TRBJ1-2, with D possibly matching TRBD1 (5 bases). The V gene lost 4 bases and the J gene lost 6 bases, with 21 bases spanning the gap. CDR1 and CDR2 from the germline V gene are DFQATT and SNEGSKA (reference sequence). The CDR3 is 15 amino acids. This CDR3 is CSANLDTVPVDGYTF. The CDR3, as DNA: TGCAGTGCTAACCTGGACACCGTCCCGGTAGATGGCTACACCTTC.

This chain connects TRBV12-3 or TRBV12-4 to TRBJ2-5; the match to TRBD1 covers 8 bases. The better agreement between TRBJ2-7 and the DNA end casts doubt on the J call. This CDR3 has 14 amino acids. The CDR3 loop is CASTAGGLRSEQYF. CDR3 coding DNA: TGTGCCAGCACCGCAGGGGGCCTTAGATCCGAGCAGTACTTC.

The table lists this clonotype with a few counts. This chain connects TRBV4-1 to TRBJ2-4; TRBD1 agrees at 10 bases. There are 16 residues in the CDR3. CDR1 and CDR2 (germline): MGHRA, YSYEKL. J lost 7 bases, V lost 3 bases, and 9 bases had no gene match. The CDR3 here is CASSHATGGEGNIQYF. The CDR3 bases are TGCGCCAGCAGCCACGCGACAGGGGGCGAGGGTAACATTCAGTACTTC.

This rearrangement joins TRBV5-1 to TRBJ2-4; D is possibly TRBD2 (6 bases). Trimming left V 0 bases short and J 8 bases short, with 9 bases between. The CDR3 extends over 13 amino acids. Germline-derived CDR1 and CDR2 are SGHRS and YFSETQ. CDR3 protein: CASSLDREDIQYF. CDR3 nucleotides: TGCGCCAGCAGCTTGGATAGGGAGGACATTCAGTACTTC.